This T cell receptor beta chain was documented in a study of T cells in Graves' hyperthyroidism and ophthalmopathy. Of note for this clonotype: No antigen is known for it.

Newly diagnosed patients aged 18 to 65 had hyperthyroidism of under 2 months' duration. Patients having uncontrolled infection, another autoimmune disease, pregnancy or lactation were not included. Study-wide results and caveats: Separation of ophthalmopathy from stable hyperthyroidism was achieved by a 13 V-J model. Most expanded thyroid clonotypes above 0.001 recurred in blood.

Between the trimmed V and J ends, which lost 7 bases and 9 bases, there was a span of 15 bases. The CDR3 sequence is 12 residues long. TCR beta CDR3 sequences were amplified from RNA transcripts. Using the HTBI primer set, a first-round RT-PCR was run on the TCR CDR3. TCRdb fed the multiplex PCR reads into MiXCR, producing one record per CDR3 protein. The sample has a few hundred thousand distinct CDR3 sequences, around 42% seen once. This TCR came from a woman younger than 35 with Graves' hyperthyroidism. The specimen sequenced was peripheral blood or thyroid tissue (not recorded which). The chain joins TRBV12-3 or TRBV12-4 to TRBJ2-5, with a tentative D call TRBD1 (6 bases). The CDR3 here is CASTLGGQPQYF. The CDR3 DNA follows: TGTGCCAGCACCCTAGGGGGTCAGCCCCAGTACTTC.